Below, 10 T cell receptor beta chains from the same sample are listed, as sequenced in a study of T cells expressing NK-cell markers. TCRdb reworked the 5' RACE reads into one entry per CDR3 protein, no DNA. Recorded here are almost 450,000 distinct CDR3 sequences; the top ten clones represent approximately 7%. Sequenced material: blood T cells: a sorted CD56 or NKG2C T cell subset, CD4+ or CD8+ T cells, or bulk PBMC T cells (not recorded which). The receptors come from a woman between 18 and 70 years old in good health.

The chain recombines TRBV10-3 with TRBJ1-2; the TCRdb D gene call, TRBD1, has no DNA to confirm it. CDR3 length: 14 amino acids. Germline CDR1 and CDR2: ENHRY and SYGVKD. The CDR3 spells CAISVGTGNYGYTF.

CDR3: CASSPRPALNTEAFF. V and J are TRBV28 and TRBJ1-1; TCRdb lists TRBD1, though no DNA is available to test this call. Germline CDR1 is MDHEN and CDR2 is SYDVKM. CDR3 length: 15 amino acids.

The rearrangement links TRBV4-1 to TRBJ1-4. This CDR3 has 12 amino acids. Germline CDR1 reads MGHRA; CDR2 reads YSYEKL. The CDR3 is CASSSHNEKLFF.

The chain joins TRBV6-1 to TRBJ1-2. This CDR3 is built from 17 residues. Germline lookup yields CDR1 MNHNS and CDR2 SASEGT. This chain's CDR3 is CASSDGRVGRPNYGYTF.

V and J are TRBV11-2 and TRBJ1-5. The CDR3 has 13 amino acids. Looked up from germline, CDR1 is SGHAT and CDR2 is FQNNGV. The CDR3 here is CASSLGPTPPQHF.

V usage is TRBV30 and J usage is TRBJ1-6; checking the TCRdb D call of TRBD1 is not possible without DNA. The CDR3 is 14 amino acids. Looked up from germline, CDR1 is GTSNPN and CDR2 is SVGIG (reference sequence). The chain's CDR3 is CAWSSIGGNSPLHF.

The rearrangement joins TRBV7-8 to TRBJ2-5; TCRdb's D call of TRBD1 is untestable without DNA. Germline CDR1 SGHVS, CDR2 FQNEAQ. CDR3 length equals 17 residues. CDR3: CASSSEVEATGWKTQYF.

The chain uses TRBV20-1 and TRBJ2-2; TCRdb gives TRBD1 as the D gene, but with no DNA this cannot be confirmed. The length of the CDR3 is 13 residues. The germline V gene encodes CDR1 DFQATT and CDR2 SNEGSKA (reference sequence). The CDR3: CSARVVGAGELFF.

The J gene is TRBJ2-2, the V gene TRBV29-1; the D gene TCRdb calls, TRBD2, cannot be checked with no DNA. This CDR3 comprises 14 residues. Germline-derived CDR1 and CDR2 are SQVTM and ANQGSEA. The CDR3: CSAKLGTNTGELFF.

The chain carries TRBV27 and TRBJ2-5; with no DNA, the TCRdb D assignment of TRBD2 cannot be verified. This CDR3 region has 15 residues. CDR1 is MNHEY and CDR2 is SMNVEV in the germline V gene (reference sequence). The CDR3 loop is CASSSIAGVVETQYF.